The 30 T cell receptor beta chains listed next were all sequenced from one sample in a study of CXCR3-negative and CXCR3-positive naive CD8 T cells. Study-level results: A higher hydrophobicity marked the TRB CDR3s of CXCR3-positive naive cells versus CXCR3-negative naive cells.

Antigens for these TCRs are unknown. With UMI labels, 5' RACE was used to prepare the TRB cDNA libraries. TCRdb reprocessed the 5' RACE reads; each CDR3 protein has one entry and no DNA is given. The listing records nearly 110,000 distinct CDR3 sequences. The material sequenced was naive CXCR3+ CD8+ T cells from blood. Documented subset: CD45RO-CCR7+CD27+CD95- naive CD8+ T cells expressing CXCR3 (TNR3+). The source is a human donor in good health. Some clones in this sample may be carry-over from other donors' samples.

The J gene is TRBJ2-3, the V gene TRBV11-2; the D call of TRBD1 rests on TCRdb alone, since no DNA is present to check it. The CDR3 runs 14 residues. Germline values: CDR1 SGHAT, CDR2 FQNNGV. CDR3 in amino acids: CASSLRDTTDTQYF.

The V and J genes are TRBV12-3 or TRBV12-4 and TRBJ1-5. This CDR3 is 21 amino acids long. The CDR3 is CASSFKPLYGTDLYGNQPQHF.

The V and J genes are TRBV6-5 and TRBJ2-3; the D gene TCRdb calls, TRBD2, cannot be checked with no DNA. Germline-derived CDR1 and CDR2 are MNHEY and SVGAGI. The length of the CDR3 is 16 residues. The CDR3 protein is CASSYRVAGGADTQYF.

This chain joins TRBV6-6 and TRBJ1-4; TCRdb picks TRBD1, but there is no DNA to check that call. Germline assignment: CDR1 MNHNY and CDR2 SVGAGI (reference sequence). CDR3 size: 15 residues. The CDR3 sequence: CASKVPGTPQEKLFF.

The rearrangement uses TRBV5-6 and TRBJ2-7; the D gene TCRdb calls, TRBD2, cannot be checked with no DNA. CDR3 length: 13 residues. Germline loops: CDR1 SGHDT, CDR2 YYEEEE. The CDR3 loop reads CASSLGDFIEQYF.

The genes are TRBV12-3 or TRBV12-4 and TRBJ1-1; with no DNA, the TCRdb D assignment of TRBD1 cannot be verified. The CDR3 contains 16 residues. The CDR3 loop reads CASSRTGGGMNTEAFF.

The chain has TRBV2 and TRBJ2-1; TCRdb's assignment of TRBD2 cannot be checked, as there is no DNA. This CDR3 has 15 amino acids. Germline V gene sequence: CDR1 SNHLY, CDR2 FYNNEI. CDR3 in amino acids: CASSAGVVGYNEQFF.

The chain links TRBV7-6 to TRBJ2-1; as DNA is missing, the TRBD2 call by TCRdb cannot be tested. The CDR3 is 14 amino acids. Germline V gives CDR1 SGHVS, CDR2 FNYEAQ. CDR3 amino acids: CASSSGVASNEQFF.

The V gene is TRBV29-1, the J gene TRBJ1-1. The CDR3 is 14 residues long. Germline CDR1 and CDR2: SQVTM and ANQGSEA. CDR3: CSVGVANMNTEAFF.

This rearrangement joins TRBV12-3 or TRBV12-4 to TRBJ2-7; TCRdb calls TRBD1, which cannot be checked without DNA. The CDR3 length is 15 residues. The CDR3 is CASSPDGGHSYEQYF.

The chain carries TRBV20-1 and TRBJ2-1; the D call from TCRdb, TRBD2, cannot be confirmed without DNA. Per germline, CDR1 DFQATT and CDR2 SNEGSKA (reference sequence). The CDR3 contains 14 residues. The CDR3 is CSASSGSSYNEQFF.

The chain recombines TRBV5-1 with TRBJ2-3; TCRdb gives TRBD2 as the D gene, but with no DNA this cannot be confirmed. The germline V gene encodes CDR1 SGHRS and CDR2 YFSETQ. This CDR3 spans 17 amino acids. CDR3 residues: CASSFALAGVYTDTQYF.

The chain recombines TRBV7-9 with TRBJ2-7; there is no DNA to check the TCRdb D call of TRBD2. The CDR3 sequence is 17 residues long. In germline, CDR1 is SEHNR, CDR2 FQNEAQ (reference sequence). The CDR3 sequence is CASSFPAGGGASYEQYF.

This rearrangement joins TRBV7-2 to TRBJ2-5; checking the TCRdb D call of TRBD2 is not possible without DNA. Germline V gene data show CDR1 as SGHTA and CDR2 as FQGNSA. The length of the CDR3 is 17 residues. The CDR3 spells CASSLEAGLGVKETQYF.

The rearrangement joins TRBV9 to TRBJ2-1; the D call from TCRdb, TRBD2, cannot be confirmed without DNA. Germline CDR1 reads SGDLS; CDR2 reads YYNGEE. The CDR3 loop spans 19 amino acids. CDR3: CASSTPGTSGSVSYNEQFF.

This chain uses TRBV11-3 with TRBJ1-1; absent DNA, TCRdb's TRBD1 call cannot be checked. Germline CDR1 is SGHNT and CDR2 is YENEEA. CDR3 length: 14 amino acids. The CDR3 loop reads CASSLRQGNTEAFF.

J is TRBJ2-7 and V is TRBV5-4; TCRdb's D gene call, TRBD1, goes unchecked for lack of DNA. The CDR3 spans 13 residues. Looked up from germline, CDR1 is SGHNT and CDR2 is YYREEE (reference sequence). Here the CDR3 reads CASTLPGQREQYF.

This chain uses TRBV28 with TRBJ2-2. Germline values: CDR1 MDHEN, CDR2 SYDVKM. This CDR3 comprises 14 residues. The CDR3 region is CASSFPSNTGELFF.

This CDR3 is CASLKEAGTNEQFF. The chain couples TRBV21-1 to TRBJ2-1; TCRdb designates TRBD1, a call that cannot be tested without DNA. TRBV21-1 is labeled a pseudogene. The CDR3 loop spans 14 amino acids.

This chain connects TRBV14 to TRBJ2-7; the TCRdb D gene call, TRBD1, has no DNA to confirm it. Germline V gene lookup returns CDR1 SGHDN and CDR2 FVKESK. This CDR3 spans 13 amino acids. This CDR3 is CASSQGSGAEQYF.

The chain joins TRBV19 to TRBJ2-1. CDR1 LNHDA and CDR2 SQIVND come from the germline V gene (reference sequence). The CDR3 contains 13 residues. CDR3 protein: CASSMDFYNEQFF.

The chain has TRBV14 and TRBJ2-7; TCRdb gives TRBD2 as the D gene, but with no DNA this cannot be confirmed. The germline V gene encodes CDR1 SGHDN and CDR2 FVKESK. The CDR3 consists of 14 residues. The chain's CDR3 is CASSRTSGNYEQYF.

The V gene is TRBV3-1, the J gene TRBJ2-1; TCRdb reports TRBD2, a call that lacks DNA to check it against. The CDR3 spans 17 residues. CDR1 is LGHDT and CDR2 is YNNKEL in the germline V gene (reference sequence). The CDR3 here is CASSQEMTSGDYNEQFF.

CDR3 residues: CASSSPGQGIETQYF. The rearrangement links TRBV28 to TRBJ2-5; TCRdb lists TRBD1, though no DNA is available to test this call. The CDR3 runs to 15 residues. Germline values: CDR1 MDHEN, CDR2 SYDVKM. Combining the CDR3 with reference TRBV28 and TRBJ2-5 gives the whole variable domain DVKVTQSSRYLVKRTGEKVFLECVQDMDHENMFWYRQDPGLGLRLIYFSYDVKMKEKGDIPEGYSVSREKKERFSLILESASTNQTSMYLCASSSPGQGIETQYFGPGTRLLVL.

V gene TRBV7-9 combines with J gene TRBJ2-2. Germline values: CDR1 SEHNR, CDR2 FQNEAQ (reference sequence). The length of the CDR3 is 12 residues. The CDR3 here is CASSFHTGELFF.

V gene TRBV13 combines with J gene TRBJ1-1; TCRdb calls TRBD1, which cannot be checked without DNA. The CDR3 spans 13 residues. Germline CDR1 is PRHDT and CDR2 is FYEKMQ (reference sequence). This chain's CDR3 is CASSFGGLTEAFF.

J is TRBJ2-1 and V is TRBV29-1. The CDR3 is 14 amino acids. Looked up from germline, CDR1 is SQVTM and CDR2 is ANQGSEA. CDR3 residues: CSVEDRRRLSEQFF.

V usage is TRBV29-1 and J usage is TRBJ2-3; TCRdb gives TRBD1 as the D gene, but with no DNA this cannot be confirmed. The CDR3 totals 12 residues. The V gene's germline CDR1 is SQVTM and CDR2 ANQGSEA. The CDR3 region is CSVERGADTQYF.

The V call is TRBV5-1, the J call TRBJ2-7. The germline V gene encodes CDR1 SGHRS and CDR2 YFSETQ. This CDR3 comprises 13 residues. CDR3: CASSWGSSYAHYF.

The V gene is TRBV6-6, the J gene TRBJ2-3. Germline lookup yields CDR1 MNHNY and CDR2 SVGAGI (reference sequence). The CDR3 has 13 amino acids. CDR3: CASMAFSTDTQYF.